This T cell receptor (beta chain) was sequenced during a study of cytomegalovirus exposure and HLA in healthy donors. Study-wide background: A subsequent analysis stated that the 100 to 150 validation repertoires were run on the same platform as the approximately 700 first-cohort repertoires.

V lost 3 bases to trimming and J lost 4 bases; unmatched junction nucleotides: 1. CDR1 is LGHNA and CDR2 is YSLEER in the germline V gene. This CDR3 has 13 amino acids. Profiled with immunoSEQ multiplex PCR; TCRdb holds only in-frame clones, not every one. The table records roughly 100,000 clones, about nine tenths of them present only once. This clone was observed a handful of times. Its antigen is still unknown. Whole-study findings and limits: Whilst most TCR sequences proved rare, a subset of public TCRs occurred across many donors.

The sample was PBMCs. This chain connects TRBV4-3 to TRBJ1-2, with 8 bases lining up with TRBD1. The TCR originated in a woman between 18 and 30 years old in good health and CMV-seropositive. CDR3 protein: CASSQTGAYGYTF. The CDR3 DNA reads as TGCGCCAGCAGCCAGACAGGGGCCTATGGCTACACCTTC.